Detailed here is one T cell receptor beta chain. This sample stems from a study of T cells in localized non-small cell lung cancer. The method was immunoSEQ multiplex PCR; TCRdb's version includes in-frame clones alone and lacks a portion of them. The sample holds about 15,000 clones, around 83% seen once. The germline V gene has CDR1 LNHDA and CDR2 SQIVND (reference sequence). V gave up 6 bases and J gave up 0 bases, with 11 bases separating them. The CDR3 extends over 14 amino acids. The sample here was peripheral blood, taken before any cancer treatment. The chain couples TRBV19 to TRBJ1-1; tentatively, D is TRBD1 (6 bases). This clonotype was obtained from a female donor at least 60 years old with stage I squamous cell lung carcinoma. The chain's CDR3 is CASSSQGMNTEAFF. Written as DNA, the CDR3 is TGTGCCAGTAGCTCACAGGGCATGAACACTGAAGCTTTCTTT.